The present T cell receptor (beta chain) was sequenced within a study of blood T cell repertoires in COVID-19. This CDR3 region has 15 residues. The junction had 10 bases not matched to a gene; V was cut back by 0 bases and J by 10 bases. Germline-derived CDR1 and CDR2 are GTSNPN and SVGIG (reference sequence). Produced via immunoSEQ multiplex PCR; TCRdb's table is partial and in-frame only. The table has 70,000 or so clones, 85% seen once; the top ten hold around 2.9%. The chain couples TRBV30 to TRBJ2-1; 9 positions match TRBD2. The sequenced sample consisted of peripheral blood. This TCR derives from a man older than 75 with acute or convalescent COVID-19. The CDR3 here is CAWSVRTSEVGEQFF. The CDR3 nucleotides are TGTGCCTGGAGTGTTAGGACTAGCGAGGTGGGGGAGCAGTTCTTC. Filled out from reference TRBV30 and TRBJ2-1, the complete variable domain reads SQTIHQWPATLVQPVGSPLSLECTVEGTSNPNLYWYRQAAGRGLQLLFYSVGIGQISSEVPQNLSASRPQDRQFILSSKKLLLSDSGFYLCAWSVRTSEVGEQFFGPGTRLTVL.